Sequencing of this T cell receptor (beta chain) was carried out in a study of blood T cell repertoires in COVID-19. This clone was seen once. This table comes from immunoSEQ multiplex PCR, and its TCRdb copy is limited to in-frame clones, with some not included. The sample has just over 300,000 clones; approximately 89% are singletons. Germline V gives CDR1 SGDLS, CDR2 YYNGEE. The CDR3 has 14 residues. Trimming cost V 0 bases and J 7 bases; bases outside gene matches: 5. The sample taken for sequencing was PBMCs or T cells enriched from blood (not recorded which). This clonotype was obtained from a middle-aged woman who had recovered from COVID-19. This chain links TRBV9 with TRBJ1-1; 8 bases are a match to TRBD1. The CDR3 nucleotides are TGTGCCAGCAGCGTAGTCCCGGGACAGGATGAAGCTTTCTTT. It yields the protein CASSVVPGQDEAFF. Combining the CDR3 with reference TRBV9 and TRBJ1-1 gives the whole variable domain DSGVTQTPKHLITATGQRVTLRCSPRSGDLSVYWYQQSLDQGLQFLIQYYNGEERAKGNILERFSAQQFPDLHSELNLSSLELGDSALYFCASSVVPGQDEAFFGQGTRLTVV.